This is a list of T cell receptor beta chains from one sample in a study of siplizumab effects on memory and regulatory T cells. Only in-frame clones appear in the TCRdb table, and some are missing; sequencing was by immunoSEQ multiplex PCR. The data show 90,000 to 120,000 clones, over 90% seen once. The sequencing sample was made of Tregs sorted from blood. The receptors here all came from a human donor in good health. The CDR3 runs from the conserved cysteine through the conserved F or W. A D gene is named only where the DNA matches it firmly. The size field is filled for only some rows; it gives once, few, many or a size class.

NA	NA	TRBV6-6	TRBJ2-1	TGTGCCAGCAAATACGGGACTTCCAATGAGCAGTTCTTC	CASKYGTSNEQFF
TRBD1	NA	TRBV7-2	TRBJ1-2	TGTGCCAGCAGCTTCTCAGCACAGGGGAACTATGGCTACACCTTC	CASSFSAQGNYGYTF
NA	NA	TRBV5-6	TRBJ1-2	TGTGCCAGCAGCTGGGCGACCAGTTCGAGGGGCTACACCTTC	CASSWATSSRGYTF
NA	NA	TRBV5-6	TRBJ2-2	TGTGCCAGCAGCTTGTGGATCACCGGGGAGCTGTTTTTT	CASSLWITGELFF
NA	NA	TRBV15	TRBJ2-7	TGTGCCACCAGCAGAGGTCTAGACTACGAGCAGTACTTC	CATSRGLDYEQYF
NA	NA	TRBV5-1	TRBJ2-3	TGCGCCAGCAGCTTGGCCTTGGGGAAAAGCACAGATACGCAGTATTTT	CASSLALGKSTDTQYF
TRBD2	NA	TRBV5-4	TRBJ2-7	TGTGCCAGCAGCTTTGGACTAGCGGGCCTCTCCTACGAGCAGTACTTC	CASSFGLAGLSYEQYF
NA	few	TRBV21-1	TRBJ1-1	TGTGCCAGCCCCACTGAAGCTTTCTTT	CASPTEAFF
NA	NA	TRBV15	TRBJ1-2	TGTGCCACCAGCGGACGGGTCAGTCAGAGACAGAACCAAAACTATGGCTACACCTTC	CATSGRVSQRQNQNYGYTF
NA	NA	TRBV7-2	TRBJ1-2	TGTGCCAGCAGCTACTTGACAGACTATGGCTACACCTTC	CASSYLTDYGYTF
NA	NA	TRBV19	TRBJ2-7	TGTGCCAGTAGTCCCTCGGACACGAACGAGCAGTACTTC	CASSPSDTNEQYF
NA	NA	TRBV7-3	TRBJ2-3	TGTGCCAGCAGCCCCTACCCCGGCACAGATACGCAGTATTTT	CASSPYPGTDTQYF
NA	NA	TRBV7-3	TRBJ2-1	TGTGCCAGCAGCCAAACCAGACAGAGCTCCTACAATGAGCAGTTCTTC	CASSQTRQSSYNEQFF
NA	once	TRBV4-2	TRBJ2-2	TGTGCCAGCAGCCCCGGGCGCACGAACACCGGGGAGCTGTTTTTT	CASSPGRTNTGELFF
NA	few	TRBV30	TRBJ1-1	TGTGCCTGGAGTCTTTTGGGTGAAGCTTTCTTT	CAWSLLGEAFF
NA	NA	TRBV6-1	TRBJ1-5	TGTGCCAGCAGTGAAGTTCGGGTTCAGCCCCAGCATTTT	CASSEVRVQPQHF
NA	NA	TRBV18	TRBJ2-7	TGTGCCAGCTCACCAGCGTCCGCCTACGAGCAGTACTTC	CASSPASAYEQYF
TRBD2	NA	TRBV11-2	TRBJ2-1	TGTGCCAGCAGCTGGGGACTAGCGGACAATGAGCAGTTCTTC	CASSWGLADNEQFF
NA	NA	TRBV10-3	TRBJ1-2	TGTGCCATCAGTTCGGCCGGTAACTATGGCTACACCTTC	CAISSAGNYGYTF
NA	once	TRBV10-3	TRBJ1-5	TGTGCCATCACCAGGACAAATCTTAGGCCCCAGCATTTT	CAITRTNLRPQHF
TRBD1	NA	TRBV4-2	TRBJ2-3	TGTGCCAGCAGCGACAGGGGCACAGATACGCAGTATTTT	CASSDRGTDTQYF
NA	NA	TRBV7-2	TRBJ2-2	TGTGCCAGCAGCTTACAGGGGACAAGGAACACCGGGGAGCTGTTTTTT	CASSLQGTRNTGELFF
NA	NA	TRBV18	TRBJ2-1	TGTGCCAGCTCACCACGACCAGCCGGCTCCTACAATGAGCAGTTCTTC	CASSPRPAGSYNEQFF
NA	NA	TRBV6-1	TRBJ1-2	TGTGCCAGCAGTGGGGTCCAGGGAACAAGGCGGCCTGGCTACACCTTC	CASSGVQGTRRPGYTF
NA	NA	TRBV14	TRBJ1-2	TGTGCCAGCAGCCAGGGCCGGGGGGGCTATGGCTACACCTTC	CASSQGRGGYGYTF
TRBD2	NA	TRBV7-8	TRBJ2-1	TGTGCCAGCAGCCGGTTCGGACTAGCGGGCGCAAGCTCCTACAATGAGCAGTTCTTC	CASSRFGLAGASSYNEQFF
TRBD2	NA	TRBV6-5	TRBJ2-5	TGTGCCAGCAGTTACACGGGAGGGAAAGAGACCCAGTACTTC	CASSYTGGKETQYF
NA	NA	TRBV27	TRBJ1-5	TGTGCCAGCCCCCGCCGGTCGCTATCCCTGAATCAGCCCCAGCATTTT	CASPRRSLSLNQPQHF
NA	few	TRBV20-1	TRBJ1-1	TGCAGTGCTAGTAGGGAGTCTGAAGCTTTCTTT	CSASRESEAFF